This T cell receptor (beta chain) emerged from a study of T cells in Graves' hyperthyroidism and ophthalmopathy. The wider study: Peripheral blood collection took place at initial diagnosis, before any treatment. Whole-study results and caveats: Most thyroid clonotypes expanded above 0.001 were also detected in blood.

From RNA transcripts, TCR beta CDR3 regions were amplified. The study used the HTBI primer set for a first-round RT-PCR of the TCR CDR3. TCRdb called the multiplex PCR reads again in MiXCR, with one record for every CDR3 protein. This repertoire shows some 440,000 distinct CDR3 sequences, 15% to 18% found once; its top ten account for 7.5% to 8%. This CDR3 is 15 amino acids long. Trimming shortened V by 4 bases and J by 5 bases, and 14 bases separated the two germline ends. Germline V gives CDR1 LGHDT, CDR2 YNNKEL (reference sequence). The table lists this clonotype with many counts. Antigen specificity is unknown. When ophthalmopathy did not progress within 18 months, Graves' hyperthyroidism was considered stable. Used for diagnoses were clinical symptoms, serum thyroxine and TRAb, thyroid ultrasound and orbital computed tomography.

Sequencing was carried out using blood. The sequence derives from a woman aged 18-35 years with Graves' hyperthyroidism. This chain joins TRBV3-1 and TRBJ1-4; maybe TRBD1 (5 bases). CDR3 sequence: CASSPGIQMNEKLFF. CDR3 bases: TGTGCCAGCAGCCCAGGGATCCAGATGAATGAAAAACTGTTTTTT.